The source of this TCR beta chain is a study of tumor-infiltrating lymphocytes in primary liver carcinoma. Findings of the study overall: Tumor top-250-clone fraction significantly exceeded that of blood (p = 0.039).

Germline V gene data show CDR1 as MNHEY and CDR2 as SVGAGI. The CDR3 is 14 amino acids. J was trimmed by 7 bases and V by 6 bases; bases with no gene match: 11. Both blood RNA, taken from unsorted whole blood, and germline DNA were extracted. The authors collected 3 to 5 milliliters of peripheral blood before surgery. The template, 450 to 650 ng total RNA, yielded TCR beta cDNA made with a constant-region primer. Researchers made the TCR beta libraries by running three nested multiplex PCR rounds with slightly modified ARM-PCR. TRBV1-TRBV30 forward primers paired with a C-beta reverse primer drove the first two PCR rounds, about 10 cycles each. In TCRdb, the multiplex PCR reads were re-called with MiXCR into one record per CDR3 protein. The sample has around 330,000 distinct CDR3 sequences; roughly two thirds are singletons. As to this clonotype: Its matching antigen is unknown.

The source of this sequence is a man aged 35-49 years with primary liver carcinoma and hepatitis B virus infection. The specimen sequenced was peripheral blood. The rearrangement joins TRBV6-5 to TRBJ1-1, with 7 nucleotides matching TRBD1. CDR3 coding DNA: TGTGCCAGCAGGTTAGAACAGGGGCCGGGTGAAGCTTTCTTT. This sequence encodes CASRLEQGPGEAFF.